This T cell receptor (beta chain) was identified during a study of cytomegalovirus exposure and HLA in healthy donors. The CDR3 sequence is 16 residues long. Germline V CDR1 and CDR2: MNHNS, SASEGT. V shed 2 bases and J shed 2 bases, with 13 bases lying between them. The assay was immunoSEQ multiplex PCR, and TCRdb's table has in-frame clones only and misses some. The sample contains some 87,000 clones, roughly 96% of which appear only once. The V call is TRBV6-1, the J call TRBJ2-1; a weak D match, TRBD2 (6 bases). Sequencing was carried out using PBMCs. The TCR comes from a woman between 18 and 30 years old in good health and CMV-seronegative. CDR3 sequence: CASSEYLLAPYNEQFF. In DNA form, the CDR3 reads TGTGCCAGCAGTGAATATTTACTAGCTCCCTACAATGAGCAGTTCTTC.